This is a list of T cell receptor beta chains from one sample in a study of CD8 T cells in ankylosing spondylitis. TCRdb re-called the 5' RACE reads with MiXCR, one entry per CDR3 protein. The data contain approximately 260,000 distinct CDR3 sequences, under 20% of them seen just once; the ten biggest clones take up roughly a third. The sample comprised blood, either unsorted or a sorted T cell fraction (not recorded which). Source of these receptors: a male donor with ankylosing spondylitis or in good health (not recorded which). The CDR3 runs from the conserved cysteine through the conserved F or W. For some rows the clone size is stated as once, few or many, or as a class when expanded; others skip it.

clone_size	v_call	j_call	cdr3_aa
-	TRBV29-1	TRBJ2-7	CSAQGASYEQYF
-	TRBV25-1	TRBJ2-1	CASSEYIGSGTTNEQFF
few	TRBV6-1	TRBJ1-4	CASSFFPDNEKLFF
few	TRBV27	TRBJ2-2	CASSPGRGATGELFF
-	TRBV19	TRBJ2-1	CASSIDGLAGGPPPYNEQFF
many	TRBV11-2	TRBJ2-1	CASGREVSYNEQFF
-	TRBV27	TRBJ2-1	CASSYGSSHNEQFF
-	TRBV11-2	TRBJ2-7	CASSLVSPSTNEQYF
few	TRBV4-2	TRBJ2-3	CASSQDGLAGGPDTQYF
few	TRBV29-1	TRBJ2-3	CSVDAGGPSYTDTQYF
-	TRBV12-3/TRBV12-4	TRBJ2-2	CASNDRLDRELFF
few	TRBV7-2	TRBJ2-7	CASSLRLAGGREQYF
-	TRBV29-1	TRBJ2-2	CSVRRSGSGTGELFF
-	TRBV20-1	TRBJ2-5	CSARDPWADEETQYF
few	TRBV3-1	TRBJ2-7	CASSQGQLAYEQYF
few	TRBV6-2/TRBV6-3	TRBJ2-7	CASSYGDGENYEQYF
-	TRBV11-3	TRBJ2-1	CASSSLAGVNGNEQFF
-	TRBV5-5	TRBJ2-2	CASSLGLAGGPHTGELFF
once	TRBV20-1	TRBJ2-5	CSASLGFGGQEAQYF
-	TRBV29-1	TRBJ2-3	CSVEDRRALTDTQYF
many	TRBV4-1	TRBJ2-7	CASSQDTSGRAGYEQYF
few	TRBV7-9	TRBJ2-7	CASSLKTASEQYF
many	TRBV19	TRBJ2-7	CASSISSGSYEQYF
-	TRBV6-2/TRBV6-3	TRBJ1-1	CASSTLSPNTEAFF
few	TRBV2	TRBJ1-3	CASSDSLSGNTIYF
-	TRBV3-1	TRBJ2-7	CACSDRTKRGYEQYF
-	TRBV18	TRBJ2-5	CASSPENQETQYF
once	TRBV15	TRBJ1-2	CATSRDRSEGNYGYTF